A single sample gave rise to the 14 T cell receptor beta chains below, sequenced in a study of blood T cell repertoires in COVID-19. Sequenced by immunoSEQ multiplex PCR; TCRdb stores in-frame clones only, minus some. The sample lists about 69,000 clones; about 91% were seen once. The specimen was peripheral blood. These receptors all stem from a woman between 55 and 75 years old with active COVID-19.

V gene TRBV28 combines with J gene TRBJ1-2; maybe TRBD1 (6 bases). Trimming stripped 4 bases from V and 6 bases from J, with 21 bases between. From germline, CDR1 is MDHEN and CDR2 SYDVKM. This CDR3 has 16 residues. The CDR3 DNA sequence: TGTGCCAGCAGTTCACCGACCCCTTGGGGGGGCAATGGCTACACCTTC. Translated, it gives CASSSPTPWGGNGYTF.

This clone showed up just once. This sequence joins TRBV7-9 and TRBJ2-1, with 8 bases matching TRBD2. CDR3 length equals 16 residues. Unmatched junction bases numbered 15, after V lost 6 bases and J lost 8 bases. Per germline, CDR1 SEHNR and CDR2 FQNEAQ (reference sequence). DNA of the CDR3: TGTGCCAGCAGTCCTGTCCTTATCGGGGGGGCGGATGAGCAGTTCTTC. Translation gives CASSPVLIGGADEQFF. Full variable domain (remainder filled in from reference TRBV7-9 and TRBJ2-1): DTGVSQNPRHKITKRGQNVTFRCDPISEHNRLYWYRQTLGQGPEFLTYFQNEAQLEKSRLLSDRFSAERPKGSFSTLEIQRTEQGDSAMYLCASSPVLIGGADEQFFGPGTRLTVL.

A single count supports this clone. The chain combines TRBV6-5 with TRBJ1-6; D is perhaps TRBD1 (5 bases). The CDR3 is 14 residues long. V was clipped by 9 bases and J by 10 bases, with 19 bases between them. CDR1 is MNHEY and CDR2 is SVGAGI in the germline V gene. CDR3 sequence (DNA): TGTGCCAGTCGCTGGGAGGGGACCGGCTCACCCCTCCACTTT. Its translation: CASRWEGTGSPLHF.

This CDR3 reads CASSRALTSGSYEQYF. As DNA, the CDR3 is TGCGCCAGCAGCCGTGCCTTGACTAGCGGGTCCTACGAGCAGTACTTC. The chain joins TRBV4-1 to TRBJ2-7; 10 bases match TRBD2. The CDR3 sequence is 16 residues long. Per the germline V gene, CDR1 is MGHRA and CDR2 is YSYEKL. V lost 4 bases to trimming and J lost 1 base; unmatched junction nucleotides: 7.

The chain joins TRBV5-1 to TRBJ2-1; D remains ambiguous. The CDR3 contains 13 residues. Trimming pared 0 bases from V and 10 bases from J, leaving 11 bases between. Germline values: CDR1 SGHRS, CDR2 YFSETQ. Here the CDR3 DNA reads TGCGCCAGCAGCTTGGGGTCAGGCCCAGAGCAGTTCTTC. This encodes CASSLGSGPEQFF.

This sequence joins TRBV18 and TRBJ2-3, with D tentatively TRBD2 (6 bases). The V and J ends lost 5 bases and 0 bases respectively, with 12 bases between them. The V gene's germline CDR1 is KGHSH and CDR2 LQKENI. The CDR3 sequence is 15 residues long. The CDR3 spells CASSGLAPSTDTQYF. For the CDR3, the DNA is TGTGCCAGCTCAGGCCTAGCGCCCAGCACAGATACGCAGTATTTT.

The chain links TRBV11-2 to TRBJ2-5, with 7 bases aligning to TRBD1. The J segment lost 2 bases and the V segment lost 3 bases, leaving 0 bases of the junction unmatched. Per the germline V gene, CDR1 is SGHAT and CDR2 is FQNNGV. This CDR3 spans 13 amino acids. The CDR3 DNA sequence: TGTGCCAGCAGCTTGGGACAGCAAGAGACCCAGTACTTC. Translation: CASSLGQQETQYF.

This rearrangement joins TRBV5-1 to TRBJ2-6, with 9 bases fitting TRBD1. The CDR3 spans 18 residues. Germline CDR1 SGHRS, CDR2 YFSETQ. After removal of 4 bases from V and 0 bases from J, the junction contained 8 bases not matched to a gene. CDR3 bases: TGCGCCAGCAGCCGGGACAGGGTCCGAAGCTCTGGGGCCAACGTCCTGACTTTC. It yields the protein CASSRDRVRSSGANVLTF.

This sequence joins TRBV5-4 and TRBJ2-7; TRBD2 matches 9 bases. Germline CDR1 reads SGHNT; CDR2 reads YYREEE (reference sequence). Unmatched junction bases numbered 12, after V lost 2 bases and J lost 0 bases. The CDR3 runs to 18 residues. CDR3 sequence reads: CASSFLASGASFSYEQYF. For the CDR3, the DNA is TGTGCCAGCAGCTTCTTGGCTAGCGGGGCGTCCTTCTCCTACGAGCAGTACTTC.

Here the CDR3 DNA reads TGTGCCAGCGGATACAGGGGTCGGGTTGAAGCTTTCTTT. It yields the protein CASGYRGRVEAFF. The chain links TRBV6-5 to TRBJ1-1; 7 bases line up with TRBD1. V shed 8 bases, J shed 7 bases, and the junction held 10 bases outside the gene matches. CDR3 length: 13 amino acids. Germline CDR1 reads MNHEY; CDR2 reads SVGAGI.

This chain uses TRBV30 with TRBJ1-4, with 9 bases lining up with TRBD1. Germline V CDR1 and CDR2: GTSNPN, SVGIG (reference sequence). The CDR3 consists of 13 residues. J gave up 5 bases and V 8 bases, and 6 bases lay outside the gene matches. This CDR3 reads CAGRTGANEKLFF. In DNA, the CDR3 is TGTGCCGGGCGGACAGGGGCAAATGAAAAACTGTTTTTT.

The gene calls are TRBV7-2 and TRBJ2-3, with 12 positions matching TRBD2. The CDR3 is made up of 16 amino acids. CDR1 and CDR2 (germline): SGHTA, FQGNSA. The trim removed 5 bases at V and 3 bases at J, leaving 6 bases unmatched. The CDR3 nucleotides read TGTGCCAGCAGCCCTAGCGGGAGGGCCAGGACAGATACGCAGTATTTT. The encoded protein is CASSPSGRARTDTQYF.

V usage is TRBV5-1 and J usage is TRBJ2-3, with D perhaps matching TRBD1 (6 bases). Germline V gene data show CDR1 as SGHRS and CDR2 as YFSETQ. The CDR3 is 14 residues long. Trimming left V 2 bases short and J 2 bases short, with 9 bases between. The CDR3 protein is CASSLQGATDTQYF. The CDR3 DNA sequence: TGCGCCAGCAGCTTACAGGGCGCCACAGATACGCAGTATTTT.

This chain connects TRBV25-1 to TRBJ2-4; 10 nucleotides agree with TRBD1. Losses at the gene ends were 6 bases for V and 10 bases for J; bases not matched to a gene: 3. The CDR3 spans 12 residues. Germline CDR1 is MGHDK and CDR2 is SYGVNS. In nucleotides, the CDR3 is TGTGCCAGCAGCGGACAGGGGGGGATTCAGTACTTC. This encodes CASSGQGGIQYF.